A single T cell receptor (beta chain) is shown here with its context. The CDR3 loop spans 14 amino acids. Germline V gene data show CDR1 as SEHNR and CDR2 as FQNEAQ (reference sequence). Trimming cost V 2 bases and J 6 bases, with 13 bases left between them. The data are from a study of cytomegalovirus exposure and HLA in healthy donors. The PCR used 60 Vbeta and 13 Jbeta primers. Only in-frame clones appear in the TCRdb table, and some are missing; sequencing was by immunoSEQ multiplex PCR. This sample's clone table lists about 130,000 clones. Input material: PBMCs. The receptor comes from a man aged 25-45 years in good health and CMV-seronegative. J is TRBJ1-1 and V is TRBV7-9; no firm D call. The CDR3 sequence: CASSLILVPAEAFF. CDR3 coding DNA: TGTGCCAGCAGCTTAATATTAGTCCCCGCTGAAGCTTTCTTT.